What follows describes a single T cell receptor beta chain. No antigen is known for it. 13 Jbeta primers and 60 Vbeta primers were used for the PCR. This table comes from immunoSEQ multiplex PCR, and its TCRdb copy is limited to in-frame clones, with some not included. Its table lists 100,000 or so clones. This entry is derived from a study of cytomegalovirus exposure and HLA in healthy donors. Broader study findings: A later analysis showed TCR association rates differing by HLA locus, peaking at DRB1 and lowest at HLA-C. An analysis was carried out later, and it reportedly showed fewer N-insertions in an Asian-associated ancestry cluster than the approximately 610-donor mean.

Trimming at V came to 4 bases and at J to 7 bases, leaving 10 bases not matched to a gene. The CDR3 sequence is 15 residues long. Germline V gives CDR1 MDHEN, CDR2 SYDVKM. This clonotype was obtained from a woman aged 25 to 39 in good health and CMV-seronegative. This chain connects TRBV28 to TRBJ1-2; 9 bases are shared with TRBD1. The sequenced material came from PBMCs. CDR3 loop: CASSSPGTGTPGYTF. CDR3 coding DNA: TGTGCCAGCAGTTCCCCCGGGACAGGGACTCCTGGCTACACCTTC.